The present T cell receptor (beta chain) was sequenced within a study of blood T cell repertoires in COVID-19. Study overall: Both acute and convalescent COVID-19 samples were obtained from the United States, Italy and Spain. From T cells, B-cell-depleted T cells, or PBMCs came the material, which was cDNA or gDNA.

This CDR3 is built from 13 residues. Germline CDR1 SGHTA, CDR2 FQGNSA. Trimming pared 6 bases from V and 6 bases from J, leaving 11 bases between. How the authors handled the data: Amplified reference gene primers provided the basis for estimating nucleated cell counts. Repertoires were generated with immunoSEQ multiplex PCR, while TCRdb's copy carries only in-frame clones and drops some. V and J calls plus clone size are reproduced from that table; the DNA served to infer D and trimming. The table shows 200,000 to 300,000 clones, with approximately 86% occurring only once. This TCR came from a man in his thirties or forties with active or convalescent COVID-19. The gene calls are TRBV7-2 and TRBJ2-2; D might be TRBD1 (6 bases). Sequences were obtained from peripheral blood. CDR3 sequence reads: CASRPPGAGELFF. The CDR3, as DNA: TGTGCCAGCAGACCACCAGGGGCCGGGGAGCTGTTTTTT.